This record covers a single TCR beta chain. The sample originates from a study of blood T cell repertoires in COVID-19. Study-level background: Material from acute and convalescent COVID-19 was sourced from the United States, Italy and Spain. In each case, the material was cDNA or gDNA derived from T cells, B-cell-depleted T cells, or PBMCs.

Original analysis: It was from reference gene primer amplification that nucleated cell counts were estimated. Method: immunoSEQ multiplex PCR; TCRdb's copy keeps in-frame clones and lacks some. V, J and clone size reflect that table, while D and trimming were determined from the DNA. Among over 150,000 clones, approximately 84% were seen once, and the ten largest hold over 12%. The clonotype comes from a man aged 18 to 30 with active or convalescent COVID-19. The sequencing sample was made of peripheral blood.

The CDR3 reads CASSQETPLGDRGYGYTF. CDR3 nucleotide sequence: TGCGCCAGCAGCCAAGAAACCCCTTTGGGGGACAGGGGTTATGGCTACACCTTC. This chain connects TRBV4-1 to TRBJ1-2; TRBD1 matches at 10 bases. The CDR3 is 18 amino acids. Germline V gene lookup returns CDR1 MGHRA and CDR2 YSYEKL. Unmatched junction bases numbered 12, after V lost 0 bases and J lost 5 bases.